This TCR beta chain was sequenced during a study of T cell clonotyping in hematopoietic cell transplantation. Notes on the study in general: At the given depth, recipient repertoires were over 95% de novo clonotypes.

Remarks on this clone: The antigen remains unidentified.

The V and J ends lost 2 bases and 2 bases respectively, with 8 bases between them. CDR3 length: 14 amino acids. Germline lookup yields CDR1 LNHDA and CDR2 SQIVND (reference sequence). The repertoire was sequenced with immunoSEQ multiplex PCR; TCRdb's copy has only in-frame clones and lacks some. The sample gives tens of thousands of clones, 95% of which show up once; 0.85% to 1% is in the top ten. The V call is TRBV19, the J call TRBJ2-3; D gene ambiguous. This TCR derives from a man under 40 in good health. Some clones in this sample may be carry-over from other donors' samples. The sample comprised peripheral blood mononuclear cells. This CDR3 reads CASSITTNTDTQYF. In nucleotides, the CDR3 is TGTGCCAGTAGTATAACTACAAACACAGATACGCAGTATTTT.